This T cell receptor beta chain was recovered during a study of long-term antiretroviral therapy in people with HIV. Notes on the study in general: Blood, drawn from the mid-2000s to the late 2010s, may reflect older ART regimens.

On this clone: Its antigen remains unidentified.

The assay used was immunoSEQ (version v3.0), run at survey level. Per-sample sequencing targets were about 40,000-55,000 T-cell genomes. TCRdb's copy holds only in-frame clones and misses some; the assay was immunoSEQ multiplex PCR. The sample has tens of thousands of clones, roughly 93% seen once. This TCR was recovered from a woman aged 40 to 55 with HIV. Sequences were derived from unsorted PBMCs, sampled 7.6 years after starting antiretroviral therapy.

The CDR3 reads CASSQDNRGTGNYGYTF. DNA of the CDR3: TGCGCCAGCAGCCAAGATAACCGGGGGACAGGGAACTATGGCTACACCTTC. The chain recombines TRBV4-3 with TRBJ1-2; 9 nucleotides agree with TRBD1. The CDR3 totals 17 residues. The germline gives CDR1 LGHNA, CDR2 YSLEER. The V and J ends lost 0 bases and 2 bases, in that order; junction bases with no gene match: 7.